This is a list of T cell receptor beta chains from one sample in a study of graft-versus-host responses after intestinal transplantation. TCRdb keeps only in-frame clones here, not all; method: immunoSEQ multiplex PCR. The data show 21,000 or so clones, roughly 92% seen once. Sequencing used PBMCs, obtained about 250 days after intestinal transplant. The source is a human patient who received an intestinal transplant, so some T cells may come from the graft donor. CDR3s include the opening cysteine and the closing phenylalanine or tryptophan. D genes are given only for firm matches. Clone size appears in some rows only: once, few, many, or a class for an expanded clone.

abundance: .
v_gene: TRBV9
j_gene: TRBJ1-6
d_gene: TRBD1
CDR3nt: TGTGCCAGCAGCGCCGGGACAGGGAATTCACCCCTCCACTTT
CDR3aa: CASSAGTGNSPLHF

abundance: .
v_gene: TRBV30
j_gene: TRBJ2-1
d_gene: TRBD2
CDR3nt: TGTGCCTGGAATACGCCGGGACTAGCGGCAAACAATGAGCAGTTCTTC
CDR3aa: CAWNTPGLAANNEQFF

abundance: .
v_gene: TRBV2
j_gene: TRBJ1-2
d_gene: .
CDR3nt: TGTGCCAGCATAATTGGGGTTAACTATGGCTACACCTTC
CDR3aa: CASIIGVNYGYTF

abundance: .
v_gene: TRBV7-8
j_gene: TRBJ1-1
d_gene: .
CDR3nt: TGTGCCAGCAGCTTAGGTGGGACACTAAGCTCTGAAGCTTTCTTT
CDR3aa: CASSLGGTLSSEAFF

abundance: once
v_gene: TRBV6-5
j_gene: TRBJ2-7
d_gene: TRBD2
CDR3nt: TGTGCCAGCAGCCGTATGGCGGGAGAAAACGAGCAGTACTTC
CDR3aa: CASSRMAGENEQYF

abundance: .
v_gene: TRBV5-6
j_gene: TRBJ2-1
d_gene: .
CDR3nt: TGTGCCAGCAGCTTGGAAGGGGACCCCCTTGGAGAGCAGTTCTTC
CDR3aa: CASSLEGDPLGEQFF

abundance: .
v_gene: TRBV6-1
j_gene: TRBJ1-5
d_gene: .
CDR3nt: TGTGCCAGCAGTCGCAGGGGAGGCAATCAGCCCCAGCATTTT
CDR3aa: CASSRRGGNQPQHF

abundance: once
v_gene: TRBV27
j_gene: TRBJ2-7
d_gene: .
CDR3nt: TGTGCCAGCGCCTCTCTAAGCAACTACGAGCAGTACTTC
CDR3aa: CASASLSNYEQYF

abundance: .
v_gene: TRBV4-3
j_gene: TRBJ1-1
d_gene: TRBD1
CDR3nt: TGCGCCAGCAGCCCCGGACAGGGTTACTTCACTGAAGCTTTCTTT
CDR3aa: CASSPGQGYFTEAFF

abundance: .
v_gene: TRBV28
j_gene: TRBJ2-5
d_gene: TRBD2
CDR3nt: TGTGCCAGCAGTCTCCAACCCGTAGCGGGAGAGGGGGAGACCCAGTACTTC
CDR3aa: CASSLQPVAGEGETQYF

abundance: .
v_gene: TRBV5-1
j_gene: TRBJ2-2
d_gene: .
CDR3nt: TGCGCCAGCAGCTCATACTCGACCCCCGGGGAGCTGTTTTTT
CDR3aa: CASSSYSTPGELFF

abundance: .
v_gene: TRBV18
j_gene: TRBJ2-7
d_gene: TRBD1
CDR3nt: TGTGCCAGCTCACCAAGTTCCGGGACAGGGACCGAGCAGTACTTC
CDR3aa: CASSPSSGTGTEQYF

abundance: .
v_gene: TRBV14
j_gene: TRBJ2-1
d_gene: TRBD2
CDR3nt: TGTGCCAGCAGCCAAGATCTAGCGGGAGGGGAGCAGTTCTTC
CDR3aa: CASSQDLAGGEQFF

abundance: .
v_gene: TRBV27
j_gene: TRBJ1-5
d_gene: TRBD1
CDR3nt: TGTGCCAGCAGTTTAGCAGGGGGGAACTATAGCAATCAGCCCCAGCATTTT
CDR3aa: CASSLAGGNYSNQPQHF

abundance: once
v_gene: TRBV2
j_gene: TRBJ1-5
d_gene: .
CDR3nt: TGTGCCAGCATCAGGGAACGGAGTCAGCCCCAGCATTTT
CDR3aa: CASIRERSQPQHF

abundance: .
v_gene: TRBV6-1
j_gene: TRBJ2-7
d_gene: TRBD2
CDR3nt: TGTGCCAGCAGTGAAACCGGACTAGCGGGAGGAGAGTACGAGCAGTACTTC
CDR3aa: CASSETGLAGGEYEQYF

abundance: .
v_gene: TRBV7-2
j_gene: TRBJ2-5
d_gene: .
CDR3nt: TGTGCCAGCACCCCGTGGGGCTCGGGAGAAGAGACCCAGTACTTC
CDR3aa: CASTPWGSGEETQYF

abundance: .
v_gene: TRBV5-1
j_gene: TRBJ2-1
d_gene: TRBD2
CDR3nt: TGCGCCAGCAGCCCAACTAGCGGGAGGGCCGGTGAGCAGTTCTTC
CDR3aa: CASSPTSGRAGEQFF

abundance: .
v_gene: TRBV7-8
j_gene: TRBJ2-7
d_gene: .
CDR3nt: TGTGCCAGCAGCTTAGAGGGGGGGCACTACGAGCAGTACTTC
CDR3aa: CASSLEGGHYEQYF

abundance: .
v_gene: TRBV18
j_gene: TRBJ1-3
d_gene: TRBD1
CDR3nt: TGTGCCAGCTCAGGAAGACAGGGATCCGGAAACACCATATATTTT
CDR3aa: CASSGRQGSGNTIYF

abundance: .
v_gene: TRBV7-9
j_gene: TRBJ2-1
d_gene: .
CDR3nt: TGTGCCAGCAGCTTAGGAGAAAGGGTAGAGTGGTTCTTC
CDR3aa: CASSLGERVEWFF

abundance: .
v_gene: TRBV7-9
j_gene: TRBJ2-7
d_gene: TRBD2
CDR3nt: TGTGCCAGCAGCCGGACTAGCGGGAGGGTCGACGAGCAGTACTTC
CDR3aa: CASSRTSGRVDEQYF

abundance: .
v_gene: TRBV6-6
j_gene: TRBJ2-7
d_gene: .
CDR3nt: TGTGCCAGCAGTTGGAAGGGTGGCGACGAGCAGTACTTC
CDR3aa: CASSWKGGDEQYF

abundance: .
v_gene: TRBV27
j_gene: TRBJ1-1
d_gene: .
CDR3nt: TGTGCCAGCAGTTTAAGGGTCCCCGGGACCGCGACTTTCGGCACTGAAGCTTTCTTT
CDR3aa: CASSLRVPGTATFGTEAFF

abundance: .
v_gene: TRBV12-5
j_gene: TRBJ1-2
d_gene: TRBD1
CDR3nt: TGTGCTAGTGGTTTGGTTCAAACAGGGGATATTTATGGCTACACCTTC
CDR3aa: CASGLVQTGDIYGYTF

abundance: .
v_gene: TRBV19
j_gene: TRBJ2-1
d_gene: .
CDR3nt: TGTGCCAGTAGAGGGTTCGGCTCCTACAATGAGCAGTTCTTC
CDR3aa: CASRGFGSYNEQFF

abundance: .
v_gene: TRBV28
j_gene: TRBJ1-1
d_gene: .
CDR3nt: TGTGCCAGCGGAGCTCCGGGACGCTCGAGGCGCTTAGGAGCTTTCTTT
CDR3aa: CASGAPGRSRRLGAFF

abundance: .
v_gene: TRBV18
j_gene: TRBJ2-7
d_gene: .
CDR3nt: TGTGCCAGCTCACCACGCGGCTCCTCCTACGAGCAGTACTTC
CDR3aa: CASSPRGSSYEQYF

abundance: .
v_gene: TRBV7-9
j_gene: TRBJ2-7
d_gene: .
CDR3nt: TGTGCCAGCAGCCAGATTGGGCAGGGTAATAAGGGGCAGTACTTC
CDR3aa: CASSQIGQGNKGQYF

abundance: once
v_gene: TRBV6-6
j_gene: TRBJ2-3
d_gene: TRBD2
CDR3nt: TGTGCCAGCAGGGGACTTGGGGAGGGTACGCAGTATTTT
CDR3aa: CASRGLGEGTQYF

abundance: .
v_gene: TRBV7-9
j_gene: TRBJ2-5
d_gene: .
CDR3nt: TGTGCCAGCAGCCAAGAAGAGACCCAGTACTTC
CDR3aa: CASSQEETQYF

abundance: .
v_gene: TRBV18
j_gene: TRBJ2-3
d_gene: .
CDR3nt: TGTGCCAGCTCACCACAGGGACCAAGCGCAGAGACGCAGTATTTT
CDR3aa: CASSPQGPSAETQYF

abundance: .
v_gene: TRBV5-6
j_gene: TRBJ1-1
d_gene: .
CDR3nt: TGTGCCAGCGGGCAGGGAGGTAACACTGAAGCTTTCTTT
CDR3aa: CASGQGGNTEAFF

abundance: few
v_gene: TRBV5-5
j_gene: TRBJ1-4
d_gene: .
CDR3nt: TGTGCCAGCAGTTCCGGACGGCCAACTAATGAAAAACTGTTTTTT
CDR3aa: CASSSGRPTNEKLFF

abundance: .
v_gene: TRBV29-1
j_gene: TRBJ2-1
d_gene: .
CDR3nt: TGCAGCGTTGAAGATCCGGACAGAAGCTCCTACAATGAGCAGTTCTTC
CDR3aa: CSVEDPDRSSYNEQFF

abundance: .
v_gene: TRBV5-6
j_gene: TRBJ1-1
d_gene: .
CDR3nt: TGTGCCAGCAGCCAGACGGGGGGCACTGAAGCTTTCTTT
CDR3aa: CASSQTGGTEAFF

abundance: few
v_gene: TRBV7-9
j_gene: TRBJ2-7
d_gene: .
CDR3nt: TGTGCCAGCAAGACCGGGACGGCTTCCTACGAGCAGTACTTC
CDR3aa: CASKTGTASYEQYF

abundance: .
v_gene: TRBV6-1
j_gene: TRBJ2-1
d_gene: .
CDR3nt: TGTGCCAGCAGTGATCAAACAGGGAGGGATGAGCAGTTCTTC
CDR3aa: CASSDQTGRDEQFF